One sample yielded the 4 T cell receptor beta chains listed below, sequenced in a study of cytomegalovirus exposure and HLA in healthy donors. PCR used 60 Vbeta primers and 13 Jbeta primers. Sequencing used immunoSEQ multiplex PCR; TCRdb keeps in-frame clones, though not all of them. Among 170,000 or so clones listed, less than 90% were seen once. Sample: PBMCs. The receptors shown here come from a man in his fifties or sixties in good health and CMV-seronegative.

With respect to this clone: At one end the junction does not follow the germline gene, possibly because of a read error. J is TRBJ2-5 and V is TRBV7-7; D call uncertain. Germline assignment: CDR1 SSHAT and CDR2 FNYEAQ (reference sequence). The CDR3 has 17 amino acids. The CDR3 bases are TGTGCTAGCAGCCCAAACAAAAGACAAGAACCCCAAGAGACCCAGTACTTC. It translates to CASSPNKRQEPQETQYF.

Only one count was recorded for this clone. The rearrangement uses TRBV9 and TRBJ2-3; 9 positions match TRBD1. CDR1 is SGDLS and CDR2 is YYNGEE in the germline V gene. This CDR3 spans 15 amino acids. V trimming: 4 bases; J trimming: 4 bases; junction bases outside the gene matches: 7. The CDR3 DNA reads TGTGCCAGCAGCCCGACCGGACAGGGGTCAGATACGCAGTATTTT. It yields the protein CASSPTGQGSDTQYF.

Comment on this clone: Other nucleotide sequences in the sample specify the same CDR3. The chain employs TRBV7-2 and TRBJ2-7; 7 bases are shared with TRBD1. Trimming removed 3 bases from V and 0 bases from J; junction bases left unmatched: 2. Germline V gene sequence: CDR1 SGHTA, CDR2 FQGNSA. CDR3 length equals 14 residues. The CDR3 DNA sequence: TGTGCCAGCAGCTTTGACAGGGCCTCCTACGAGCAGTACTTC. Its translation: CASSFDRASYEQYF.

This clone appeared a few times. V gene TRBV7-2 combines with J gene TRBJ1-4, with D possibly TRBD1 on 5 matching bases. In germline, CDR1 is SGHTA, CDR2 FQGNSA. The CDR3 runs 16 residues. The ends were cut back, 1 base at V and 8 bases at J, with 17 bases in the middle. As DNA, the CDR3 is TGTGCCAGCAGCTTAGAAGGGAGGGCAGGGAACGAAAAACTGTTTTTT. Translation gives CASSLEGRAGNEKLFF.